This TCR beta chain originates from a study of T cell repertoires in cytomegalovirus infection. In the study overall: It can be stated that public TCR beta signatures indicated CMV infection as well as a matching HLA type. General study findings and limits: Adding up the frequency of public TCR beta families identified people who carried CMV plus the relevant HLA.

In TCRdb, the reads were re-called with MiXCR into one record per CDR3 protein. The sample carries just under 300,000 distinct CDR3 sequences, about a tenth recorded once. As for this clonotype: Its antigen is as yet unknown.

Germline V gene sequence: CDR1 SEHNR, CDR2 FQNEAQ (reference sequence). The CDR3 sequence is 13 residues long. The V and J ends lost 5 bases and 7 bases respectively, with 14 bases between them. The chain has TRBV7-9 and TRBJ2-5; possibly TRBD1 for D (5 bases). This TCR came from a human donor in good health (CMV status not recorded). Some clones in this sample may be carry-over from other donors' samples. The specimen sequenced was PBMCs. The CDR3 sequence: CASSVPIDRTQYF. The CDR3 nucleotides are TGTGCCAGCAGCGTACCAATTGACAGGACCCAGTACTTC.